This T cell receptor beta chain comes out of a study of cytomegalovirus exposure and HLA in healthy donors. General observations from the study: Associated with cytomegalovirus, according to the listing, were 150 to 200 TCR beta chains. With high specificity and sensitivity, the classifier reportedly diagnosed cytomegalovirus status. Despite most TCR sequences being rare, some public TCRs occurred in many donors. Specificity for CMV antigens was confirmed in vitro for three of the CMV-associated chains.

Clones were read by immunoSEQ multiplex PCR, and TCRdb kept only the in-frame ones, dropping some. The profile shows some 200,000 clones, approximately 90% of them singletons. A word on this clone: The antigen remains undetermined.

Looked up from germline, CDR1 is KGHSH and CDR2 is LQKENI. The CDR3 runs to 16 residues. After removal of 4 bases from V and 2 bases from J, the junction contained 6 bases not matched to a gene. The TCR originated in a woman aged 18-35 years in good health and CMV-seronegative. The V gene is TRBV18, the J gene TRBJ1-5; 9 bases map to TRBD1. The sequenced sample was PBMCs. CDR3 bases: TGTGCCAGCTCACTACGGACAGGGGACGGCAATCAGCCCCAGCATTTT. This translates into CASSLRTGDGNQPQHF. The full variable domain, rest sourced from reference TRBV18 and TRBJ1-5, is NAGVMQNPRHLVRRRGQEARLRCSPMKGHSHVYWYRQLPEEGLKFMVYLQKENIIDESGMPKERFSAEFPKEGPSILRIQQVVRGDSAAYFCASSLRTGDGNQPQHFGDGTRLSIL.